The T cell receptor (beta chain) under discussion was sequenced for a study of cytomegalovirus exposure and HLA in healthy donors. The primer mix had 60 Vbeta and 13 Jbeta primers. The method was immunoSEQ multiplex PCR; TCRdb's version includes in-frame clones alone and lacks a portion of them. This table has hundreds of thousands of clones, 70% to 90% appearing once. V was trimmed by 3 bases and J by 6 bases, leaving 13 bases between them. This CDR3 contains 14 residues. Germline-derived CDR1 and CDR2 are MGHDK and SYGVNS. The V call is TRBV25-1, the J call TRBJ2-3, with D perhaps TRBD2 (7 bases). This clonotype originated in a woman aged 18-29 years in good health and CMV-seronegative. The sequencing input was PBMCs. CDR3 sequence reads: CASSEPGGGDTQYF. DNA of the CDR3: TGTGCCAGCAGTGAGCCGGGGGGCGGGGATACGCAGTATTTT.